This T cell receptor (beta chain) comes out of a study of monozygotic twins with inflammatory bowel disease. Study-wide findings and caveats: Healthy co-twins had higher TCRbeta inverse Simpson diversity than their IBD twins. Fewer shared clonotypes with others were found in IBD patients than in healthy twins, especially with disease activity.

Each TCR library consumed 3500 ng of total RNA. One entry per CDR3 protein, without DNA, is what TCRdb gives after re-calling the 5' RACE reads. Its listing shows around 450,000 distinct CDR3 sequences. The CDR3 is made up of 16 amino acids. Germline CDR1 LGHNA, CDR2 YSLEER. Worth noting for this clonotype: The antigen remains undetermined.

After skipping T cell sorting, the authors isolated total RNA from whole blood. This chain joins TRBV4-3 and TRBJ2-7; TCRdb outputs TRBD1, but without DNA this stays unchecked. The material sequenced was blood. The sequence was obtained from a human donor with ulcerative colitis or Crohn's disease, or a healthy co-twin of an affected twin (not recorded which). CDR3 amino acids: CASSQDGGQGRNEQYF.